This TCR beta chain was captured by sequencing in a study of T cell repertoires in cytomegalovirus infection (dated by TCRdb to about 2019). Context from the whole study: Peptide stimulations targeted recently identified HLA-C-restricted CMV epitopes, whose presentation resists viral immunomodulation, together with well-studied HLA-B-restricted epitopes. The HLA type of each donor mattered for the analysis, because public TCR beta signatures pointed to carriage of CMV infection along with the matching HLA type. The research as a whole found: In the ex vivo response, HLA-C-restricted CMV-specific TCR beta clonotypes were dominant, and in two of eight donors the single most frequent clonotype came from this HLA-C-restricted group. Carriers of CMV infection plus the relevant HLA type were discriminated by the cumulative frequency of public TCR beta family members in the study cohort and in an independent roughly 380-donor cohort.

Sequencing instrument: Illumina HiSeq 1500. TCRdb applied fastp at Q25 and MiXCR to the public reads, then kept only in-frame beta chains. All rows with the same CDR3 protein become a single entry with the most common DNA and genes. In this sample the table shows approximately 70,000 distinct CDR3 sequences, roughly 20% of which occur a single time. Of the sample, approximately 68% is held by the ten largest clones. According to the germline V gene (reference sequence), CDR1 reads MNHNY and CDR2 reads SVGAGI. Counted from cysteine to phenylalanine, this CDR3 has 12 amino acids. Of the read, only the CDR3 DNA is kept; its 36 bases are in frame from base 1. V loses 7 bases, J loses 7 bases, and the germline ends lie 10 bases apart. This clonotype was counted between two and nine times. Its antigen is still unknown. Base qualities are not provided; no much larger clone lies one nucleotide away. The treatment or condition tag for this specimen amounts to: in vitro stimulation with specific CMV peptide epitopes to enrich CMV-specific T cells.

This chain joins TRBV6-6 to TRBJ2-2; the D gene cannot be named for sure. This TCR was recovered from a human donor in good health (CMV status not recorded). Some clones in this sample may be carry-over from other donors' samples. The sample here was CD8+ T cells from cultured PBMCs, taken from culture after CMV antigen stimulation. DNA sequence: TGTGCCAGCAATCACCCGGGCGGGGAGCTGTTTTTT. Translated, it reads CASNHPGGELFF.